The 15 T cell receptor beta chains listed next were all sequenced from one sample in a study of blood T cell repertoires in COVID-19. The data were produced by immunoSEQ multiplex PCR, yet TCRdb's version contains in-frame clones alone and is incomplete. The table shows under 40,000 clones, with almost 90% occurring only once. The sample comprised peripheral blood. These receptors were collected from a man aged 55 to 70 with active COVID-19.

The chain carries TRBV7-3 and TRBJ1-2, with 10 bases that match TRBD1. The germline V gene has CDR1 SGHTA and CDR2 FQGTGA. Trimming cost V 0 bases and J 7 bases; bases outside gene matches: 2. The CDR3 spans 14 residues. The CDR3 DNA reads TGTGCCAGCAGCTTAACGGGACAGGGGTTTGGCTACACCTTC. This encodes CASSLTGQGFGYTF.

DNA of the CDR3: TGTGCCAGCAGCTTCCAGGGGGCCGGCTACACCTTC. Its protein is CASSFQGAGYTF. This sequence joins TRBV7-2 and TRBJ1-2; the match to TRBD1 covers 8 bases. The germline V gene encodes CDR1 SGHTA and CDR2 FQGNSA. With 3 bases clipped from V and 8 bases from J, the junction kept 2 bases outside the gene matches. This CDR3 has 12 amino acids.

The J gene is TRBJ2-7, the V gene TRBV28, with 7 nucleotides matching TRBD2. The CDR3 has 12 amino acids. The junction had 4 bases not matched to a gene; V was cut back by 8 bases and J by 3 bases. Germline assignment: CDR1 MDHEN and CDR2 SYDVKM. CDR3 bases: TGTGCCAGCGGGCTAGCGGACTACGAGCAGTACTTC. Protein sequence: CASGLADYEQYF.

This chain connects TRBV29-1 to TRBJ1-2, with TRBD1 matching 10 bases. Per the germline V gene, CDR1 is SQVTM and CDR2 is ANQGSEA. The CDR3 length is 13 residues. J was trimmed by 5 bases and V by 4 bases; bases with no gene match: 4. The CDR3 DNA reads TGCAGCGTTGGACAGGGGGCGAGATATGGCTACACCTTC. It specifies CSVGQGARYGYTF. Full variable domain (outside the CDR3, taken from reference TRBV29-1 and TRBJ1-2): SAVISQKPSRDICQRGTSLTIQCQVDSQVTMMFWYRQQPGQSLTLIATANQGSEATYESGFVIDKFPISRPNLTFSTLTVSNMSPEDSSIYLCSVGQGARYGYTFGSGTRLTVV.

V is TRBV6-6 and J is TRBJ2-7; possibly TRBD2 for D (6 bases). The CDR3 sequence is 15 residues long. V lost 4 bases and J lost 3, with 16 bases in between. Germline V gene sequence: CDR1 MNHNY, CDR2 SVGAGI (reference sequence). CDR3 amino acids: CASSSPGLTNYEQYF. DNA of the CDR3: TGTGCCAGCAGTTCTCCGGGACTTACAAACTACGAGCAGTACTTC.

This chain uses TRBV7-9 with TRBJ1-4; TRBD1 agrees at 9 bases. The CDR3 runs to 17 residues. Germline CDR1 reads SEHNR; CDR2 reads FQNEAQ (reference sequence). Unmatched junction bases numbered 8, after V lost 1 base and J lost 5 bases. Here the CDR3 DNA reads TGTGCCAGCAGCTTAGGGTCCCGGGACAGGGTAAATGAAAAACTGTTTTTT. Its translation: CASSLGSRDRVNEKLFF.

This clone was detected once. The chain carries TRBV7-8 and TRBJ2-2; 7 bases are shared with TRBD1. V lost 7 bases, J lost 8 bases, and 19 bases stayed unmatched. Germline V lookup: CDR1 SGHVS, CDR2 FQNEAQ. The CDR3 length is 17 residues. The CDR3 DNA reads TGTGCCAGCACCCAAAACCCCATGACAGGGCCCAAAGGGGAGCTGTTTTTT. This translates into CASTQNPMTGPKGELFF.

V and J are TRBV3-1 (or the pseudogene TRBV3-2) and TRBJ1-1, with TRBD1 as a possible D gene (6 bases). The V gene lost 7 bases and the J gene lost 5 bases, with 17 bases spanning the gap. This CDR3 spans 14 amino acids. Looked up from germline, CDR1 is LGHDT and CDR2 is YNNKEL (reference sequence). CDR3 bases: TGTGCCAGCACCCTCGGGGAGGGGGATACTGAAGCTTTCTTT. It yields the protein CASTLGEGDTEAFF.

This rearrangement joins TRBV5-5 to TRBJ2-3; D is unresolved. Germline V gives CDR1 SGHKS, CDR2 YYEKEE (reference sequence). Trimming removed 1 base at V and 2 bases at J, with 8 bases between. CDR3 size: 14 residues. CDR3 DNA: TGTGCCAGCAGCTTGTTACATGTCACAGATACGCAGTATTTT. It codes for CASSLLHVTDTQYF.

CDR3 DNA sequence: TGTGCCAGCAGACCGGGACAGGGCCATGAGCAGTTCTTC. Amino acids: CASRPGQGHEQFF. The V call is TRBV12-3 or TRBV12-4, the J call TRBJ2-1; 9 bases match TRBD1. The length of the CDR3 is 13 residues. V lost 6 bases and J lost 8; bases outside the gene matches: 5.

The chain employs TRBV5-4 and TRBJ2-3, with TRBD1 as a possible D gene (5 bases). Germline V lookup: CDR1 SGHNT, CDR2 YYREEE (reference sequence). Trimming stripped 1 base from V and 4 bases from J, with 10 bases between. The CDR3 is 14 amino acids. The DNA of the CDR3 is TGTGCCAGCAGCTTGCTTTGGGGCCCAGATACGCAGTATTTT. The encoded protein is CASSLLWGPDTQYF.

V and J are TRBV7-3 and TRBJ2-7; D is possibly TRBD1 (6 bases). V was pared by 2 bases and J by 2 bases, with 13 bases between. The CDR3 totals 15 residues. Per germline, CDR1 SGHTA and CDR2 FQGTGA. The CDR3 protein is CASSLLPRGPYEQYF. As DNA, the CDR3 is TGTGCCAGCAGCTTACTTCCCAGGGGCCCCTACGAGCAGTACTTC.

This chain joins TRBV4-1 and TRBJ2-3, with a weak D call TRBD1 (6 bases). The CDR3 runs to 17 residues. Germline assignment: CDR1 MGHRA and CDR2 YSYEKL. V was cut by 5 bases and J by 3 bases, with 21 bases left in between. The CDR3 DNA sequence: TGCGCCAGCAGCTCACTAGATTACAGGGAGAGAACAGATACGCAGTATTTT. This encodes CASSSLDYRERTDTQYF.

The chain carries TRBV14 and TRBJ2-1; D is possibly TRBD2 (6 bases). The CDR3 has 13 amino acids. Trimming cost V 4 bases and J 5 bases, with 9 bases left between them. Germline assignment: CDR1 SGHDN and CDR2 FVKESK. The CDR3 sequence is CASSPGLNNEQFF. The CDR3 bases are TGTGCCAGCAGCCCGGGACTTAACAATGAGCAGTTCTTC.

The rearrangement uses TRBV4-1 and TRBJ1-1; D might be TRBD1 (6 bases). V gave up 4 bases and J gave up 7 bases, with 16 bases separating them. Germline loops: CDR1 MGHRA, CDR2 YSYEKL. The CDR3 sequence is 14 residues long. CDR3 protein: CASSPTGQLYEAFF. CDR3 DNA: TGCGCCAGCAGCCCCACCGGACAGCTGTATGAAGCTTTCTTT.